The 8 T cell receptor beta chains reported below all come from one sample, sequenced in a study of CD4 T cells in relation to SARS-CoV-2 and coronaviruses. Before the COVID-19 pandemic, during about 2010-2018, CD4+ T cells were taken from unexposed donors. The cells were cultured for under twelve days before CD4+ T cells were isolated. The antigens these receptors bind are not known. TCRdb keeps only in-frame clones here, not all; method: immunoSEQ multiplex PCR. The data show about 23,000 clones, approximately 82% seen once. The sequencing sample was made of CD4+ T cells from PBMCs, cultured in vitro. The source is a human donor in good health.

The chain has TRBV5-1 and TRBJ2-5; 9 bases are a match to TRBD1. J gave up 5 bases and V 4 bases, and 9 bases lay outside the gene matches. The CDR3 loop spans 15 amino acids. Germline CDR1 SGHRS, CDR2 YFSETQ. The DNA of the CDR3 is TGCGCCAGCAGCACACAGGGGGCGCAAGGGGAGACCCAGTACTTC. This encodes CASSTQGAQGETQYF.

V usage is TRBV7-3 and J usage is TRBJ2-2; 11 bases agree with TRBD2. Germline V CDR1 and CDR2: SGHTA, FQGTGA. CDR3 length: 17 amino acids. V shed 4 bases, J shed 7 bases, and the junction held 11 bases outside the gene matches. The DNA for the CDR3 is TGTGCCAGCAGCTCTCTAGCGGGAGGCGGTTTCGTCGGGGAGCTGTTTTTT. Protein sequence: CASSSLAGGGFVGELFF.

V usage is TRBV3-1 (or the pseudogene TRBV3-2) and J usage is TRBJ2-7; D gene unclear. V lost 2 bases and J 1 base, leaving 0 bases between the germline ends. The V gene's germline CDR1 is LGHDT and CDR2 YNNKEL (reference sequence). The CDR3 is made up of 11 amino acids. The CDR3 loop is CASSQSYEQYF. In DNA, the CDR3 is TGTGCCAGCAGCCAATCCTACGAGCAGTACTTC.

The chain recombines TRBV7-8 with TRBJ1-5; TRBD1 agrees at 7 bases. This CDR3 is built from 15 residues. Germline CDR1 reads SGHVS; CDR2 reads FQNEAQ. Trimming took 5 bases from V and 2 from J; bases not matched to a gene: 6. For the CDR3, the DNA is TGTGCCAGCAGCGGACAGGAGGGTGGCAATCAGCCCCAGCATTTT. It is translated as CASSGQEGGNQPQHF.

CDR3: CASSPGEGGVRKDEQYF. The CDR3 coding sequence is TGCGCCAGCAGCCCCGGTGAGGGGGGTGTTAGGAAGGACGAGCAGTACTTC. V and J are TRBV5-1 and TRBJ2-7; D is perhaps TRBD1 or TRBD2 (6 bases each). This CDR3 has 17 residues. Trimming pared 4 bases from V and 5 bases from J, leaving 25 bases between. Germline V gene data show CDR1 as SGHRS and CDR2 as YFSETQ.

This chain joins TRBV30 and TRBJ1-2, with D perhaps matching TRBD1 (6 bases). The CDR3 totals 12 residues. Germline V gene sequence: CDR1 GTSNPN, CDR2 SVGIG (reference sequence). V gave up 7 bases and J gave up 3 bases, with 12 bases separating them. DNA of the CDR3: TGTGCCTACAGGGTAACGGACTATGGCTACACCTTC. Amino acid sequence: CAYRVTDYGYTF.

The CDR3 DNA follows: TGTGCCAGCAGCCTACGGACAGGGGGTAGTGAAAAACTGTTTTTT. Translating it yields CASSLRTGGSEKLFF. The chain joins TRBV3-1 (or the pseudogene TRBV3-2) to TRBJ1-4; the match to TRBD1 covers 10 bases. The ends lost 4 bases at V and 7 bases at J; junction bases unmatched: 6. Germline-derived CDR1 and CDR2 are LGHDT and YNNKEL (reference sequence). The CDR3 loop spans 15 amino acids.

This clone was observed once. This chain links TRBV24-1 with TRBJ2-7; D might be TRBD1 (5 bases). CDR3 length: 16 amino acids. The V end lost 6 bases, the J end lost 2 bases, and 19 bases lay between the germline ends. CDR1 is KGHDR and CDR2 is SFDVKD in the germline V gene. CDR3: CATSPSDPKGPYEQYF. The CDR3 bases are TGTGCCACCAGTCCATCCGACCCGAAGGGGCCCTACGAGCAGTACTTC.